This entry is about one TCR beta chain. The data are from a study of technical replicates of blood from a handful of donors. Between the trimmed V and J ends, which lost 1 base and 1 base, there was a span of 8 bases. This CDR3 comprises 14 residues. Germline-derived CDR1 and CDR2 are SGHRS and YFSETQ. Clones were read by immunoSEQ multiplex PCR, and TCRdb kept only the in-frame ones, dropping some. The repertoire holds over 50,000 clones, with 90% to 95% as singletons. The receptor's source is a human donor in good health. Some clones in this sample may be carry-over from other donors' samples. The source material was PBMCs. The chain carries TRBV5-1 and TRBJ1-1; unclear D gene. The CDR3 DNA sequence: TGCGCCAGCAGCTTGAATGTGCGGAACACTGAAGCTTTCTTT. This translates into CASSLNVRNTEAFF.